Presented here are 11 T cell receptor beta chains from one specimen sequenced in a study of memory CD4+ T cells and cytomegalovirus serostatus. Clones were read by immunoSEQ multiplex PCR, and TCRdb kept only the in-frame ones, dropping some. The sample has about 46,000 clones, around four fifths seen once. The sort gate was single viable CD3+CD4+CD8-CD45RO+ cells for memory CD4+ T cells. Sequenced material: memory CD4+ T cells from blood. These receptors were taken from an adult in good health and CMV-seronegative.

This chain joins TRBV7-6 and TRBJ1-4; TRBD1 might be the D (5 bases). The CDR3 runs to 16 residues. CDR1 and CDR2 from the germline V gene are SGHVS and FNYEAQ. Trimming took off 1 base at V and 4 bases at J, with 13 bases between the two ends. This CDR3 reads CASSLGAGSGNEKLFF. The CDR3 region has the DNA TGTGCCAGCAGCTTAGGGGCAGGGTCGGGTAATGAAAAACTGTTTTTT.

This chain uses TRBV7-9 with TRBJ1-2, with D maybe TRBD1 (5 bases). The germline gives CDR1 SEHNR, CDR2 FQNEAQ (reference sequence). The CDR3 is made up of 14 amino acids. Trimming took off 0 bases at V and 5 bases at J, with 10 bases between the two ends. CDR3 DNA sequence: TGTGCCAGCAGCTTAGCGGGGCTCAGATATGGCTACACCTTC. Residues: CASSLAGLRYGYTF. The full variable domain, rest sourced from reference TRBV7-9 and TRBJ1-2, is DTGVSQNPRHKITKRGQNVTFRCDPISEHNRLYWYRQTLGQGPEFLTYFQNEAQLEKSRLLSDRFSAERPKGSFSTLEIQRTEQGDSAMYLCASSLAGLRYGYTFGSGTRLTVV.

The chain combines TRBV7-9 with TRBJ2-1, with 12 bases matching TRBD2. The germline V gene encodes CDR1 SEHNR and CDR2 FQNEAQ (reference sequence). V was pared by 10 bases and J by 8 bases, with 9 bases of the junction left unmatched. CDR3 length equals 14 residues. CDR3 DNA sequence: TGTGCCAAACAGGCTAGCGGGGGGGCCCATGAGCAGTTCTTC. It is translated as CAKQASGGAHEQFF. The full variable domain, in which reference TRBV7-9 and TRBJ2-1 provide the parts outside the CDR3, is DTGVSQNPRHKITKRGQNVTFRCDPISEHNRLYWYRQTLGQGPEFLTYFQNEAQLEKSRLLSDRFSAERPKGSFSTLEIQRTEQGDSAMYLCAKQASGGAHEQFFGPGTRLTVL.

This chain links TRBV19 with TRBJ1-2; 9 positions match TRBD1. The germline CDR1 and CDR2 sequences are LNHDA and SQIVND (reference sequence). This CDR3 comprises 15 residues. The ends lost 1 base at V and 6 bases at J; junction bases unmatched: 6. CDR3 in DNA: TGTGCCAGTAGTATAGGGGGACAGGGCTATAATGGCTACACCTTC. Translation gives CASSIGGQGYNGYTF.

As DNA, the CDR3 is TGTGCCAGCAGCGGATCGACAGGGGTTGCTGAAGCTTTCTTT. Protein product: CASSGSTGVAEAFF. This sequence joins TRBV9 and TRBJ1-1; the match to TRBD1 covers 8 bases. V lost 3 bases, J lost 6 bases, and 7 bases stayed unmatched. CDR1 is SGDLS and CDR2 is YYNGEE in the germline V gene. The CDR3 extends over 14 amino acids.

The genes are TRBV18 and TRBJ2-3, with D uncertain. The length of the CDR3 is 14 residues. V was clipped by 5 bases and J by 0 bases, with 9 bases between them. Germline CDR1 is KGHSH and CDR2 is LQKENI. CDR3: CASSTGRSTDTQYF. The CDR3 DNA reads as TGTGCCAGCTCAACTGGACGGAGCACAGATACGCAGTATTTT.

The chain uses TRBV6-6 and TRBJ1-1; D call uncertain. This CDR3 region has 14 residues. Germline CDR1 reads MNHNY; CDR2 reads SVGAGI (reference sequence). Trimming took off 10 bases at V and 0 bases at J, with 15 bases between the two ends. CDR3 protein: CATGSLNLNTEAFF. CDR3 in DNA: TGTGCCACCGGAAGCCTGAACCTGAACACTGAAGCTTTCTTT.

V and J are TRBV2 and TRBJ1-5, with 7 bases identical to TRBD1. The CDR3 loop spans 13 amino acids. V shed 8 bases and J 7 bases; nucleotides not matched to a gene: 8. Looked up from germline, CDR1 is SNHLY and CDR2 is FYNNEI. The DNA of the CDR3 is TGTGCCAGCCAAAGGGACAGAGAACAGCCCCAGCATTTT. Translation: CASQRDREQPQHF.

The genes are TRBV5-6 and TRBJ1-6; no reliable D call. Between the trimmed V and J ends, which lost 3 bases and 5 bases, there was a span of 6 bases. CDR1 is SGHDT and CDR2 is YYEEEE in the germline V gene. This CDR3 has 13 residues. CDR3 residues: CASSSDDNSPLHF. CDR3 DNA sequence: TGTGCCAGCAGCTCAGATGATAATTCACCCCTCCACTTT.

V gene TRBV30 combines with J gene TRBJ1-1; no definite D call. CDR3 length equals 13 residues. V was cut by 3 bases and J by 0 bases, with 8 bases left in between. Germline V gene data show CDR1 as GTSNPN and CDR2 as SVGIG (reference sequence). The CDR3, as DNA: TGTGCCTGGAGCGACGGACTGAACACTGAAGCTTTCTTT. Amino acid sequence: CAWSDGLNTEAFF.

The J gene is TRBJ2-2, the V gene TRBV19; TRBD1 is a possible D gene (7 bases). The CDR3 is made up of 18 amino acids. From germline, CDR1 is LNHDA and CDR2 SQIVND (reference sequence). Between the trimmed V and J ends, which lost 3 bases and 1 base, there was a span of 18 bases. CDR3 sequence reads: CASSIPAHRGGNTGELFF. The CDR3 nucleotides are TGTGCCAGTAGTATTCCCGCTCACAGGGGAGGGAACACCGGGGAGCTGTTTTTT.